What follows are 21 T cell receptor beta chains derived from one specimen sequenced in a study of T cells in Graves' hyperthyroidism and ophthalmopathy. RNA transcripts served as the template for amplifying TCR beta CDR3 regions. Carried out on the TCR CDR3, a first-round RT-PCR used the HTBI primer set. TCRdb itself ran the multiplex PCR reads through MiXCR, one entry per CDR3 protein. The sample comprises about 480,000 distinct CDR3 sequences, about 15% of which are singletons, and 15% to 20% rests with the top ten. Sequencing was carried out using blood. The receptors stem from a woman between 18 and 29 years old with Graves' hyperthyroidism.

The chain recombines TRBV19 with TRBJ1-2; 7 positions match TRBD1. The CDR3 covers 12 residues. Per the germline V gene, CDR1 is LNHDA and CDR2 is SQIVND (reference sequence). V dropped 5 bases and J dropped 8; count of bases not matched to a gene: 5. The chain's CDR3 is CASSSTGIGYTF. The DNA of the CDR3 is TGTGCCAGTAGTTCGACAGGGATAGGCTACACCTTC.

This clonotype has ten or more counts. The chain recombines TRBV27 with TRBJ2-7; no definite D call. Trimming shortened V by 2 bases and J by 1 base, and 9 bases separated the two germline ends. CDR1 is MNHEY and CDR2 is SMNVEV in the germline V gene (reference sequence). This CDR3 is built from 14 residues. The CDR3 sequence: CASSLGDTSYEQYF. CDR3 sequence (DNA): TGTGCCAGCAGTTTAGGAGACACTTCCTACGAGCAGTACTTC.

V and J are TRBV19 and TRBJ2-1; a weak D match, TRBD2 (5 bases). Germline CDR1 reads LNHDA; CDR2 reads SQIVND (reference sequence). V was shortened by 2 bases and J by 5 bases, with 16 bases between the two germline ends. CDR3 length: 16 amino acids. The CDR3 loop is CASSILTGKSDNEQFF. The CDR3 nucleotides read TGTGCCAGTAGTATACTGACGGGAAAGAGCGACAATGAGCAGTTCTTC. The variable domain in full, with the rest retrieved from reference TRBV19 and TRBJ2-1, is DGGITQSPKYLFRKEGQNVTLSCEQNLNHDAMYWYRQDPGQGLRLIYYSQIVNDFQKGDIAEGYSVSREKKESFPLTVTSAQKNPTAFYLCASSILTGKSDNEQFFGPGTRLTVL.

The rearrangement links TRBV20-1 to TRBJ1-1; tentatively, D is TRBD1 (5 bases). Trimming shortened V by 0 bases and J by 3 bases, and 14 bases separated the two germline ends. Germline V lookup: CDR1 DFQATT, CDR2 SNEGSKA (reference sequence). The CDR3 extends over 15 amino acids. The CDR3 spells CSARDRQGGYTEAFF. As DNA, the CDR3 is TGCAGTGCTAGAGATCGGCAGGGAGGGTACACTGAAGCTTTCTTT.

This clonotype occurred a few times. The V call is TRBV5-1, the J call TRBJ1-1; D is undetermined. CDR3 size: 14 residues. Per germline, CDR1 SGHRS and CDR2 YFSETQ. V gave up 0 bases and J gave up 4 bases, with 10 bases separating them. The CDR3 DNA reads TGCGCCAGCAGCTTGGTGGTCCTGGGCACTGAAGCTTTCTTT. Translated: CASSLVVLGTEAFF.

Many counts were recorded for this clonotype. The rearrangement uses TRBV7-3 and TRBJ1-1, with TRBD1 matching 8 bases. The V gene's germline CDR1 is SGHTA and CDR2 FQGTGA. Trimming cost V 6 bases and J 0 bases; bases outside gene matches: 9. The CDR3 loop spans 16 amino acids. CDR3 sequence: CASSPLTGDMNTEAFF. The DNA of the CDR3 is TGTGCCAGCAGTCCACTGACAGGGGACATGAACACTGAAGCTTTCTTT.

This clonotype has ten or more counts. J is TRBJ1-1 and V is TRBV30; no clear D gene. V was clipped by 0 bases and J by 1 base, with 6 bases between them. CDR1 and CDR2 from the germline V gene are GTSNPN and SVGIG (reference sequence). The CDR3 totals 13 residues. In DNA, the CDR3 is TGTGCCTGGAGTGTACGGGCGAACACTGAAGCTTTCTTT. Protein: CAWSVRANTEAFF.

This clonotype was picked up one time. The gene calls are TRBV3-1 and TRBJ2-2; TRBD1 aligns across 7 bases. V gave up 3 bases and J gave up 4 bases; unmatched junction bases: 5. The CDR3 is 15 amino acids. Germline CDR1 reads LGHDT; CDR2 reads YNNKEL (reference sequence). This CDR3 reads CASSHSDRVTGELFF. As DNA, the CDR3 is TGTGCCAGCAGCCACTCCGACAGGGTCACCGGGGAGCTGTTTTTT.

The gene calls are TRBV6-1 and TRBJ1-1, with D possibly being TRBD1 (5 bases). The V gene's germline CDR1 is MNHNS and CDR2 SASEGT. V was trimmed by 10 bases and J by 4 bases, leaving 19 bases between them. The CDR3 runs to 14 residues. The CDR3 here is CATSGGGASTEAFF. CDR3 coding DNA: TGTGCCACTTCTGGCGGGGGTGCAAGCACTGAAGCTTTCTTT.

The sample holds many counts of this clonotype. J is TRBJ2-1 and V is TRBV3-1; no reliable D call. The germline V and J ends were trimmed by 7 bases and 4 bases, with 17 bases remaining between them. Germline assignment: CDR1 LGHDT and CDR2 YNNKEL (reference sequence). The length of the CDR3 is 15 residues. CDR3 coding DNA: TGTGCCAGCACCCCGAGTCCCGCGGTATACAATGAGCAGTTCTTC. Amino acid sequence: CASTPSPAVYNEQFF.

The V gene is TRBV14, the J gene TRBJ1-1, with D possibly matching TRBD1 (5 bases). This CDR3 is built from 15 residues. Trimming took off 2 bases at V and 4 bases at J, with 14 bases between the two ends. Germline CDR1 is SGHDN and CDR2 is FVKESK. The chain's CDR3 is CASSQRNLRATEAFF. The DNA for the CDR3 is TGTGCCAGCAGCCAACGCAACCTCAGGGCCACTGAAGCTTTCTTT.

J is TRBJ2-7 and V is TRBV19; TRBD2 matches at 10 bases. The J segment lost 2 bases and the V segment lost 5 bases, leaving 6 bases of the junction unmatched. The CDR3 is 15 amino acids. Germline V gives CDR1 LNHDA, CDR2 SQIVND (reference sequence). CDR3 residues: CASSFLAGVTYEQYF. The DNA for the CDR3 is TGTGCCAGTAGTTTCCTAGCGGGAGTCACCTACGAGCAGTACTTC.

This clonotype appeared many times. The chain recombines TRBV7-8 with TRBJ2-1; D assignment may be TRBD1 or TRBD2 (5 bases each). The CDR3 contains 14 residues. V lost 7 bases, J lost 8 bases, and 18 bases lay in between. Looked up from germline, CDR1 is SGHVS and CDR2 is FQNEAQ. CDR3 coding DNA: TGTGCCAGCACACACCGGGACGGACCAGATGAGCAGTTCTTC. Translated, it gives CASTHRDGPDEQFF.

This clonotype was counted between two and nine times. The rearrangement joins TRBV5-1 to TRBJ2-2; 9 nucleotides match TRBD1. The CDR3 runs to 18 residues. From germline, CDR1 is SGHRS and CDR2 YFSETQ. J lost 3 bases, V lost 4 bases, and 13 bases had no gene match. CDR3 sequence: CASSPTNGGQGHTGELFF. DNA for the CDR3: TGCGCCAGCAGCCCGACTAACGGGGGACAGGGCCACACCGGGGAGCTGTTTTTT.

The gene calls are TRBV19 and TRBJ1-5; D possibly corresponds to TRBD1 (6 bases). The CDR3 runs 15 residues. Germline CDR1 and CDR2: LNHDA and SQIVND (reference sequence). Trimming shortened V by 1 base and J by 7 bases, and 14 bases separated the two germline ends. CDR3 nucleotide sequence: TGTGCCAGTAGTATAGCTTCGGGGGCGGACCAGCCCCAGCATTTT. It yields the protein CASSIASGADQPQHF.

This clonotype has ten or more counts. V and J are TRBV6-1 and TRBJ2-6, with D tentatively TRBD1 or TRBD2 (5 bases each). The V and J ends lost 5 bases and 0 bases respectively, with 11 bases between them. CDR1 is MNHNS and CDR2 is SASEGT in the germline V gene. The CDR3 length is 16 residues. CDR3 region: CASSWTDSSGANVLTF. The CDR3 bases are TGTGCCAGCAGTTGGACTGACAGCTCTGGGGCCAACGTCCTGACTTTC.

Ten or more counts support this clonotype. V and J are TRBV28 and TRBJ2-2, with D perhaps TRBD1 (6 bases). Trimming stripped 10 bases from V and 4 bases from J, with 16 bases between. The CDR3 loop spans 14 amino acids. The germline gives CDR1 MDHEN, CDR2 SYDVKM. This CDR3 reads CAIPGTGPTGELFF. CDR3 sequence (DNA): TGTGCCATACCGGGTACAGGGCCCACCGGGGAGCTGTTTTTT.

This clonotype was recorded many times. V and J are TRBV5-1 and TRBJ1-4; the D is unclear. Looked up from germline, CDR1 is SGHRS and CDR2 is YFSETQ. The CDR3 runs 12 residues. Deletions cut 4 bases from V and 11 bases from J, with 12 bases between. The CDR3 spells CASSPPGGKLFF. The CDR3 DNA is TGCGCCAGCAGCCCCCCGGGAGGGAAACTGTTTTTT.

This clonotype has a handful of counts. Written as DNA, the CDR3 is TGTGCCATCAGTGAGGGCCGGGACAGGACGGGGGAGACCCAGTACTTC. Amino acids: CAISEGRDRTGETQYF. The chain uses TRBV10-3 and TRBJ2-5, with 8 bases aligning to TRBD1. Germline V CDR1 and CDR2: ENHRY, SYGVKD. Unmatched junction bases numbered 10, after V lost 2 bases and J lost 5 bases. This CDR3 spans 16 amino acids.

This clonotype has at least ten counts. This chain joins TRBV7-3 and TRBJ2-3; 8 bases fit TRBD2. Trimming removed 1 base from V and 1 base from J; junction bases left unmatched: 7. In germline, CDR1 is SGHTA, CDR2 FQGTGA. CDR3 length: 17 residues. CDR3 bases: TGTGCCAGCAGCTTAAACGGGGGGGGCGCGGGCACAGATACGCAGTATTTT. This codes for CASSLNGGGAGTDTQYF. Full variable domain (outside the CDR3, taken from reference TRBV7-3 and TRBJ2-3): GAGVSQTPSNKVTEKGKYVELRCDPISGHTALYWYRQSLGQGPEFLIYFQGTGAADDSGLPNDRFFAVRPEGSVSTLKIQRTERGDSAVYLCASSLNGGGAGTDTQYFGPGTRLTVL.

This clonotype was detected many times. The rearrangement uses TRBV3-1 and TRBJ1-2, with a tentative D call TRBD1 (5 bases). V shed 0 bases and J shed 8 bases, with 10 bases lying between them. There are 13 residues in the CDR3. CDR1 LGHDT and CDR2 YNNKEL come from the germline V gene (reference sequence). The CDR3 region has the DNA TGTGCCAGCAGCCAAGAAGGGGTGGTGGGCTACACCTTC. Amino acid sequence: CASSQEGVVGYTF.